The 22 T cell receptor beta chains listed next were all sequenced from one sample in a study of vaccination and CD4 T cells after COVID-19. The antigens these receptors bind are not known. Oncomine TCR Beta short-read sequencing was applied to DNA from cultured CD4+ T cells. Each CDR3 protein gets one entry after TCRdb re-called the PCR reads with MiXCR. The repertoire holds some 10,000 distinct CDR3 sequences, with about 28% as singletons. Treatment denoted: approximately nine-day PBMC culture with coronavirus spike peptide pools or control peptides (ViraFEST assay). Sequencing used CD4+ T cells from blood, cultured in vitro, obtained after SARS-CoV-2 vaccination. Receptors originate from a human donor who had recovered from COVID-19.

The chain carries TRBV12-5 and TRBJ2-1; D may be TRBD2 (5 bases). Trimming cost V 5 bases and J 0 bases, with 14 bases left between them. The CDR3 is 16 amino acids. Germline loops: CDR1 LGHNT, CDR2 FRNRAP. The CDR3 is CASGPGGLSSYNEQFF. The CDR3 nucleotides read TGTGCTAGTGGTCCGGGCGGACTCAGCTCCTACAATGAGCAGTTCTTC.

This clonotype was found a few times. For the CDR3, the DNA is TGTGCCATCAGTGGGCAACCGGGACTATCCTGGACCGGACCGGGCGATGAGCAGTTCTTC. This encodes CAISGQPGLSWTGPGDEQFF. V usage is TRBV10-3 and J usage is TRBJ2-1; 7 bases match TRBD2. The CDR3 length is 20 residues. From germline, CDR1 is ENHRY and CDR2 SYGVKD. V shed 4 bases and J 8 bases; nucleotides not matched to a gene: 26.

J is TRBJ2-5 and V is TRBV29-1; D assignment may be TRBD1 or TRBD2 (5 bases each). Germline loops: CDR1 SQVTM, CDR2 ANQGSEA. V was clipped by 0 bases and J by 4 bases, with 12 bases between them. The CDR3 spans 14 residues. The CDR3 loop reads CSVEERRTRETQYF. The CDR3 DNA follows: TGCAGCGTTGAAGAGAGGAGGACACGAGAGACCCAGTACTTC.

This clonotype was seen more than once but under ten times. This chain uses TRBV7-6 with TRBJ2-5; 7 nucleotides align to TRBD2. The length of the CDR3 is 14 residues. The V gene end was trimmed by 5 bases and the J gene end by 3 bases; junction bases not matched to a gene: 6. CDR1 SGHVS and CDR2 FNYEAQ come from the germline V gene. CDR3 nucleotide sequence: TGTGCCAGCAGCCTAGTAGCGGGTAAAGAGACCCAGTACTTC. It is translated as CASSLVAGKETQYF.

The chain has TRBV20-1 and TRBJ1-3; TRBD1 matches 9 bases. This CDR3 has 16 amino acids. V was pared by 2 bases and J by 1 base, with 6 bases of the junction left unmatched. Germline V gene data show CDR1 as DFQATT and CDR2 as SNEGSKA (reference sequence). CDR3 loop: CSARRPGQGSGNTIYF. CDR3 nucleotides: TGCAGTGCTAGACGTCCGGGACAGGGATCTGGAAACACCATATATTTT.

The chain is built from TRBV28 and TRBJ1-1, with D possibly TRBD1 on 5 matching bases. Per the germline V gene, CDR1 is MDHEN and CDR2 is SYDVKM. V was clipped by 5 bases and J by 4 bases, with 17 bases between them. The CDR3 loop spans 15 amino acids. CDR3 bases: TGTGCCAGCAGTAACGGGGGAAGTGGTACCACTGAAGCTTTCTTT. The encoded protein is CASSNGGSGTTEAFF.

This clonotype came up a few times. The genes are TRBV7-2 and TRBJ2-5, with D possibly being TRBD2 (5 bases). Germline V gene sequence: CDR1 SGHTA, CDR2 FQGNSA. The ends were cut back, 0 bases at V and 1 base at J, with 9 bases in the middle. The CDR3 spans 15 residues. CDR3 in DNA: TGTGCCAGCAGCTTAGCGGGAGTTAGCCAAGAGACCCAGTACTTC. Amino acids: CASSLAGVSQETQYF. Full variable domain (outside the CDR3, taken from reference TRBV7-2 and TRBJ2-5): GAGVSQSPSNKVTEKGKDVELRCDPISGHTALYWYRQSLGQGLEFLIYFQGNSAPDKSGLPSDRFSAERTGGSVSTLTIQRTQQEDSAVYLCASSLAGVSQETQYFGPGTRLLVL.

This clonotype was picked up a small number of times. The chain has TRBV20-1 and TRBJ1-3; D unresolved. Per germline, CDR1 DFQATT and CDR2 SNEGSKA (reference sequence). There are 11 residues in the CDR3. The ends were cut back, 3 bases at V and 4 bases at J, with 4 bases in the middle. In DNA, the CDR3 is TGCAGTGCTAGTCGGGGAAACACCATATATTTT. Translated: CSASRGNTIYF.

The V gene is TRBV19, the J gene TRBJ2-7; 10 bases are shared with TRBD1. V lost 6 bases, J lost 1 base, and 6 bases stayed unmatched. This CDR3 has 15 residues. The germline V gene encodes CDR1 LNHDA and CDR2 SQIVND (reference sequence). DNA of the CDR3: TGTGCCAGTAGCGGACAGGGGGGGGGTTCCTACGAGCAGTACTTC. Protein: CASSGQGGGSYEQYF.

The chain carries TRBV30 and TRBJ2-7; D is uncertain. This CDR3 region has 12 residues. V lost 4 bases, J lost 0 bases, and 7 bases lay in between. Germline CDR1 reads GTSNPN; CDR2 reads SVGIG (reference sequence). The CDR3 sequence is CAWKRSSYEQYF. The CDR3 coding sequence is TGTGCCTGGAAGAGGAGCTCCTACGAGCAGTACTTC.

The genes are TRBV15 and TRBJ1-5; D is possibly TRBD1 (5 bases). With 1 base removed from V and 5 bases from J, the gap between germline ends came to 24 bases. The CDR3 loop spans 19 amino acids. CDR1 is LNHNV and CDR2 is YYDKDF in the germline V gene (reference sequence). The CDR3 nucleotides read TGTGCCACCAGCAGAGGGTCGTACTTGGGGGAATCGGTCGATCAGCCCCAGCATTTT. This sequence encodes CATSRGSYLGESVDQPQHF.

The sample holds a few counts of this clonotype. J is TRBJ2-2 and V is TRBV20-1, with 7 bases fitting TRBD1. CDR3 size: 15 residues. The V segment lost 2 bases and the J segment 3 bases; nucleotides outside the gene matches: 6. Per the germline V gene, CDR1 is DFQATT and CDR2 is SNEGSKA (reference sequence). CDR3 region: CSARPGGEYTGELFF. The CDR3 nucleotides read TGCAGTGCTAGACCAGGGGGTGAATACACCGGGGAGCTGTTTTTT.

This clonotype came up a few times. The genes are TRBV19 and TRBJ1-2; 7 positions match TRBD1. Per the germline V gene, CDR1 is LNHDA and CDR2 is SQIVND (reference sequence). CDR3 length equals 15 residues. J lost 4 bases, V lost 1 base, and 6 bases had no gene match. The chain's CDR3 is CASSIGWDSIYGYTF. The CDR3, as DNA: TGTGCCAGTAGTATAGGCTGGGACAGCATCTATGGCTACACCTTC. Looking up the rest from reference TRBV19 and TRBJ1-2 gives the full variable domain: DGGITQSPKYLFRKEGQNVTLSCEQNLNHDAMYWYRQDPGQGLRLIYYSQIVNDFQKGDIAEGYSVSREKKESFPLTVTSAQKNPTAFYLCASSIGWDSIYGYTFGSGTRLTVV.

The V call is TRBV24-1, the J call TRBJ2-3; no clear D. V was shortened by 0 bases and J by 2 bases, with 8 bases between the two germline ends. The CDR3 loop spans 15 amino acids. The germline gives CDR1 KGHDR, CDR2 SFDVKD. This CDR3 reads CATSDLAEDTDTQYF. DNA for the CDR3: TGTGCCACCAGTGATTTGGCCGAAGACACAGATACGCAGTATTTT.

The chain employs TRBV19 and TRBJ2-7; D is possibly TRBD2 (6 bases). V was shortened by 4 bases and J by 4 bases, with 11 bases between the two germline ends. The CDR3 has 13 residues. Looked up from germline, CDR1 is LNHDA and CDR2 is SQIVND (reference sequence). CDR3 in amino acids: CASSRGGGYEQYF. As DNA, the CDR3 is TGTGCCAGTAGTAGGGGAGGCGGTTACGAGCAGTACTTC.

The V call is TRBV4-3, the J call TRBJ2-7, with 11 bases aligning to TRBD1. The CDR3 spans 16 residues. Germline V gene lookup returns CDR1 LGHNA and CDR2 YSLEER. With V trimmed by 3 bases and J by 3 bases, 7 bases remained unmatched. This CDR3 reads CASSQAAGTGGYEQYF. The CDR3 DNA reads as TGCGCCAGCAGCCAGGCCGCCGGGACAGGGGGCTACGAGCAGTACTTC.

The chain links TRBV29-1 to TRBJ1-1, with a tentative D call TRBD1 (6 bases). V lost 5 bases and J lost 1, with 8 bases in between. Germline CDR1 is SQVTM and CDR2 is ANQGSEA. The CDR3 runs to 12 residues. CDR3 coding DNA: TGCAGCGTTACACAGGGGAACACTGAAGCTTTCTTT. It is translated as CSVTQGNTEAFF. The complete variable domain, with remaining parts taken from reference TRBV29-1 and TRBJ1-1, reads SAVISQKPSRDICQRGTSLTIQCQVDSQVTMMFWYRQQPGQSLTLIATANQGSEATYESGFVIDKFPISRPNLTFSTLTVSNMSPEDSSIYLCSVTQGNTEAFFGQGTRLTVV.

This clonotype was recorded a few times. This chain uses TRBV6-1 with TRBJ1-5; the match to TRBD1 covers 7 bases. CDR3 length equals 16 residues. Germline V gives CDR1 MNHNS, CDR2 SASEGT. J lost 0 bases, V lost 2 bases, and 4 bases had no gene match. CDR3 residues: CASSERTGISNQPQHF. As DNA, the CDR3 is TGTGCCAGCAGTGAACGGACAGGAATTAGCAATCAGCCCCAGCATTTT.

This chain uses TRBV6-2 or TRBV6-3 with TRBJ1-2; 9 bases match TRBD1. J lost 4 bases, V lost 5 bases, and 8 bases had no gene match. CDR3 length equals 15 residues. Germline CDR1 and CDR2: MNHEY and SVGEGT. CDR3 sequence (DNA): TGTGCCAGCAGTAAACCGGGACAGGGTGCCTATGGCTACACCTTC. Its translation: CASSKPGQGAYGYTF.

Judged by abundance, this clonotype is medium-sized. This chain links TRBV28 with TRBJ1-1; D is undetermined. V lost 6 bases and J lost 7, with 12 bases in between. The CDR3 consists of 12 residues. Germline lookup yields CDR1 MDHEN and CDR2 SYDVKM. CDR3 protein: CASRADHLEAFF. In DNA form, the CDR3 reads TGTGCCAGCAGAGCTGATCACCTTGAAGCTTTCTTT.

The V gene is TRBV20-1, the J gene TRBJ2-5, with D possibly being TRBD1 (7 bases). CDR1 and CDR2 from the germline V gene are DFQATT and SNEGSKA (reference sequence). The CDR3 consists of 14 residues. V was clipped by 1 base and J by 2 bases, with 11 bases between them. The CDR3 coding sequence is TGCAGTGCTAGAGTGGCAGGGGGGCAAGAGACCCAGTACTTC. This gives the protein CSARVAGGQETQYF.

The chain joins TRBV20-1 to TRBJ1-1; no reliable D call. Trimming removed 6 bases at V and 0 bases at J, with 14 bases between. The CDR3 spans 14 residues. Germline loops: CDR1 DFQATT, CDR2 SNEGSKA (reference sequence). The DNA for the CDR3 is TGCAGTGCCCCACCGACGGGCCTGAACACTGAAGCTTTCTTT. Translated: CSAPPTGLNTEAFF.